The TCR beta chain described here comes from a study of blood T cell repertoires in COVID-19. Study at large: PBMCs, B-cell-depleted T cells, or T cells were the source of the cDNA or gDNA that made up the material.

Original data processing: Amplification with reference gene primers provided the estimates of nucleated cell counts. Assay used: immunoSEQ multiplex PCR; TCRdb lists only in-frame clones, some missing. V, J and clone size are those of that table, while D and trimming were read from the DNA. The data show 250,000 to 350,000 clones, around 85% seen once. The CDR3 spans 16 residues. V was clipped by 4 bases and J by 4 bases, with 18 bases between them. CDR1 and CDR2 (germline): SGHNT, YYREEE (reference sequence). This clone was detected a few times. Symptom resolution, clearance, or two negative PCRs marked donors in Cohort 3 as recovered.

The chain carries TRBV5-4 and TRBJ2-1; possible D gene TRBD2, 5 bases. The TCR originated in a woman between 45 and 60 years old who had recovered from COVID-19. The sequenced sample was PBMCs or T cells enriched from blood (not recorded which). The CDR3 loop is CASSPEVERSYNEQFF. CDR3 DNA sequence: TGTGCCAGCAGCCCGGAGGTTGAGAGAAGTTACAATGAGCAGTTCTTC. Filled out from reference TRBV5-4 and TRBJ2-1, the complete variable domain reads ETGVTQSPTHLIKTRGQQVTLRCSSQSGHNTVSWYQQALGQGPQFIFQYYREEENGRGNFPPRFSGLQFPNYSSELNVNALELDDSALYLCASSPEVERSYNEQFFGPGTRLTVL.